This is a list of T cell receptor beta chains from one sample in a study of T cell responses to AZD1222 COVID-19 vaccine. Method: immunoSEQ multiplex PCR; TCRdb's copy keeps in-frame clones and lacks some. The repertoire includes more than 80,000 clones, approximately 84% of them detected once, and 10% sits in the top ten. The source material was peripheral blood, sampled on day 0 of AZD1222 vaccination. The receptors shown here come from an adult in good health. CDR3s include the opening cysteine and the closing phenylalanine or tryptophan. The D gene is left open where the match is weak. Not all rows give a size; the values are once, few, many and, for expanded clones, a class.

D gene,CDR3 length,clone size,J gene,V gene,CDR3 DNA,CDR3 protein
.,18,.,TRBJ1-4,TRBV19,TGTGCCAGTAGTAGACGAACCCCTGCTCCGCAGACAGCTGAAAAACTGTTTTTT,CASSRRTPAPQTAEKLFF
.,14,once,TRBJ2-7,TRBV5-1,TGCGCCAGCAGCCCCTACGGCCGATTCAGGGAGCAGTACTTC,CASSPYGRFREQYF
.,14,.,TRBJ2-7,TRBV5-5,TGTGCCAGCAGCTTTGAAGGAGCAGCCTACGAGCAGTACTTC,CASSFEGAAYEQYF
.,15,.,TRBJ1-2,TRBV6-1,TGTGCCAGCAGTGACCCCTGGACAGCTAACTATGGCTACACCTTC,CASSDPWTANYGYTF
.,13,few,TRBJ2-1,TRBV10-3,TGTGCCATCAGTGAGAGCGGAAGCGACAAGCAGTTCTTC,CAISESGSDKQFF
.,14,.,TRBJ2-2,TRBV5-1,TGCGCCAGCTCCCCGGCTAGCGAAACCGGGGAGCTGTTTTTT,CASSPASETGELFF
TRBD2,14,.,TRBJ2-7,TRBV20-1,TGCAGTGCTAGTCCGGGACTAGCGGCCTACGAGCAGTACTTC,CSASPGLAAYEQYF
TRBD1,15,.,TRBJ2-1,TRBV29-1,TGCAGCGTTGTGAAACGACAGGGGACCTACAATGAGCAGTTCTTC,CSVVKRQGTYNEQFF
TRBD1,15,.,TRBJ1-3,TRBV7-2,TGTGCCAGCAGCTCGGACAGGGGGCCCGGAAACACCATATATTTT,CASSSDRGPGNTIYF
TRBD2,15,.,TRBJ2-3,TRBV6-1,TGTGCCAGCAGTGAAGCTGGCGGGGGGGCAGATACGCAGTATTTT,CASSEAGGGADTQYF
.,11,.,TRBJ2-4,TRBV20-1,TGCAGTGCTAGTAATGGGGACATTCAGTACTTC,CSASNGDIQYF
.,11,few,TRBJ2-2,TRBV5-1,TGCGCCAGCGGCGAGGCCGGGGAGCTGTTTTTT,CASGEAGELFF
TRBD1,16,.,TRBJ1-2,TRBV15,TGTGCCACCACTTTGCTGGGGACAGGGGGCCAGTATGGCTACACCTTC,CATTLLGTGGQYGYTF
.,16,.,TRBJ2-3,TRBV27,TGTGCCAGCAGTTTATCGGGACTCAAATTCACAGATACGCAGTATTTT,CASSLSGLKFTDTQYF
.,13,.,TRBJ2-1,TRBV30,TGTGCCTGGAGCTATGGGGGCTACAATGAGCAGTTCTTC,CAWSYGGYNEQFF
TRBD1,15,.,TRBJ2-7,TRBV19,TGTGCCAGTAGTATCAGACAGGGAAGTCTCTACGAGCAGTACTTC,CASSIRQGSLYEQYF
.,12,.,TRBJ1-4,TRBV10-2,TGCGCCAGCATGCAGGGAGGGGAAAAACTGTTTTTT,CASMQGGEKLFF
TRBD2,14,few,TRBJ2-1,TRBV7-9,TGTGCCAGCAGCTCCTCGGCGACTAGCGGGAGAGGGTTCTTC,CASSSSATSGRGFF
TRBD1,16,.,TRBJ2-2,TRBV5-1,TGCGCCAGCACGTTAAGGGGGACAGGGAACACCGGGGAGCTGTTTTTT,CASTLRGTGNTGELFF
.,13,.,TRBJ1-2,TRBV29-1,TGCAGCGTTGAGCCTCCGGGACGCTTCGAATCCACCTTC,CSVEPPGRFESTF
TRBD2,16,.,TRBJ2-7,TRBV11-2,TGTGCCAGCAGCTTAGAATGGACTAGCGGGGGACGCGAGCAGTACTTC,CASSLEWTSGGREQYF
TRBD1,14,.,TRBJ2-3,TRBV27,TGTGCCAGCAGGTGGACAGGTCACACAGATACGCAGTATTTT,CASRWTGHTDTQYF
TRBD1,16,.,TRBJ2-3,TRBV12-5,TGTGCTAGTGGTTTAGGACAGGGGCCCAGCACAGATACGCAGTATTTT,CASGLGQGPSTDTQYF
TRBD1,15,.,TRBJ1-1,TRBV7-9,TGTGCCAGCAGCGCCGACAGGGTAAGGAACACTGAAGCTTTCTTT,CASSADRVRNTEAFF
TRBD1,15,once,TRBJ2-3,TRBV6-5,TGTGCCAGCAGCGACAGGGGGCGGAGTACAGATACGCAGTATTTT,CASSDRGRSTDTQYF
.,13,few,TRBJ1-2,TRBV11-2,TGTGCCAGCAGCTCAGGGGTCTTTTATGGCTACACCTTC,CASSSGVFYGYTF
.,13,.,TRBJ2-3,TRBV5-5,TGTGCCAGCAGCCGACCACCCACAGATACGCAGTATTTT,CASSRPPTDTQYF
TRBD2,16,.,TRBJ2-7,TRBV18,TGTGCCAGCTCACCACCCCCCCAGGGAGGGTCATACGAGCAGTACTTC,CASSPPPQGGSYEQYF
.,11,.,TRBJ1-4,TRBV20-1,TGCAGTGCGCTCGATAATGAAAAACTGTTTTTT,CSALDNEKLFF
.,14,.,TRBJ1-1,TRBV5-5,TGTGCCAGCAGCATCCGGGACAAGAACACTGAAGCTTTCTTT,CASSIRDKNTEAFF
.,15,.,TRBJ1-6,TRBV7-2,TGTGCCAGCAGCCCAAGAGGTCATGGGTCTTCACCCCTCCACTTT,CASSPRGHGSSPLHF
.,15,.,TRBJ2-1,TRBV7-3,TGTGCCAGCTCGTCCAGCGGCCACCTATACAATGAGCAGTTCTTC,CASSSSGHLYNEQFF
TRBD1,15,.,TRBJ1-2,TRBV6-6,TGTGCCAGCAGTAACCGACAGGGGGCCAACTATGGCTACACCTTC,CASSNRQGANYGYTF
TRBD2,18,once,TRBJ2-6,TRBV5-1,TGCGCCAGCAGCGGGGGACTAGCTGTGAGCTCTGGGGCCAACGTCCTGACTTTC,CASSGGLAVSSGANVLTF
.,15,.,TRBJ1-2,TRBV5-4,TGTGCCAGCAGCTTGCAGGGTGTGGAATCTGGGGGCTACACCTTC,CASSLQGVESGGYTF
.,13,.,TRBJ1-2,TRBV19,TGTGCCAGTAGTATAGTCGGGGCCTATGGCTACACCTTC,CASSIVGAYGYTF
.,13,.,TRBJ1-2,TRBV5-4,TGTGCCAGCAGCTTGATTGAGGTGCGGGGCTACACCTTC,CASSLIEVRGYTF
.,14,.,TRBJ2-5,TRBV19,TGTGCCAGTAGTATAGGGCCGGGGGATGAGACCCAGTACTTC,CASSIGPGDETQYF
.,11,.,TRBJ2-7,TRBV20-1,TGCAGTGCTAGCTCGGGGACCGAGCAGTACTTC,CSASSGTEQYF
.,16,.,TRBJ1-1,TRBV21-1,TGTGCCAGCAGCAAAGGAGGTAGGGGGCTAGGGTTTGAAGCTTTCTTT,CASSKGGRGLGFEAFF
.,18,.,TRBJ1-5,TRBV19,TGTGCCAGTAGTAGACTCATAGGAGGTGGGTTAAGCAATCAGCCCCAGCATTTT,CASSRLIGGGLSNQPQHF
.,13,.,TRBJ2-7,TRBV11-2,TGTGCCAGCAGCTTACCAGGGCCCTACGAGCAGTACTTC,CASSLPGPYEQYF
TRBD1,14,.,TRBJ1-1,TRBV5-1,TGCGCCAGCAGCTCGAACAGGGGGAACACTGAAGCTTTCTTT,CASSSNRGNTEAFF
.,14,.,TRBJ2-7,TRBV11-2,TGTGCCAGCAGCCCGGAGGGAGCGGGCTACGAGCAGTACTTC,CASSPEGAGYEQYF
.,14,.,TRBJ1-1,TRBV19,TGTGCCAGCGGGCGAAACCTAGAGAACACTGAAGCTTTCTTT,CASGRNLENTEAFF
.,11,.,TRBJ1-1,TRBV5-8,TGTGCCAGCAGCTTTAGGACTGAAGCTTTCTTT,CASSFRTEAFF
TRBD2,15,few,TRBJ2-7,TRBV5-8,TGTGCCAGCAGCTTGGAACTAGCGGTGTCCTACGAGCAGTACTTC,CASSLELAVSYEQYF
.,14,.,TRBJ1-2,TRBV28,TGTGCCAGCAGTTTATGGGGGGGCAACTATGGCTACACCTTC,CASSLWGGNYGYTF
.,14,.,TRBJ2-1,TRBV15,TGTGCCACCAGGGTTTCTAGCTCCTACAATGAGCAGTTCTTC,CATRVSSSYNEQFF
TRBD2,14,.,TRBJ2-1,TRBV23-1,TGCGCCAGCTCACTAGCGGGCAGCTACAATGAGCAGTTCTTC,CASSLAGSYNEQFF
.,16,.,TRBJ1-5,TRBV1,TGCACCAGCAGACGGATAGCCGTATGTGATCAATATCCCCAGCATTTT,CTSRRIAVCDQYPQHF
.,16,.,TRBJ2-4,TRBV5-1,TGCGCCAGCAGCTTGGCCTTGCAGGGTTTCAGGGACATTCAGTACTTC,CASSLALQGFRDIQYF
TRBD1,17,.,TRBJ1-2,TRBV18,TGTGCCAGCTCACCAGAAACCGGACAGGGAAACGACTATGGCTACACCTTC,CASSPETGQGNDYGYTF
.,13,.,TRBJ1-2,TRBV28,TGTGCCAGCAGTGTCCGGGACACCTATGGCTACACCTTC,CASSVRDTYGYTF
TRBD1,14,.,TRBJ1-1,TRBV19,TGTGCCAGTAGTTTCGGGGACAGGGGTCCTGAAGCTTTCTTT,CASSFGDRGPEAFF
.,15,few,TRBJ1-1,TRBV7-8,TGTGCCAGCAGCGCCATCCGGGGCCAGGTGGCTGAAGCTTTCTTT,CASSAIRGQVAEAFF
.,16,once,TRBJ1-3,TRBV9,TGTGCCAGCAGCGTAGGAGACGGAACCTCTGGAAACACCATATATTTT,CASSVGDGTSGNTIYF
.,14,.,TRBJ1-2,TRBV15,TGTGCCACCACCCTCGCGGGCGGAAACTATGGCTACACCTTC,CATTLAGGNYGYTF
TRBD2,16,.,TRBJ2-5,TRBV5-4,TGTGCCAGCAGCTTGGACCGGGAGGGCCCGATAGAGACCCAGTACTTC,CASSLDREGPIETQYF